Reported below is one TCR beta chain. Mismatch with germline at one junction end may stem from a read error. The length of the CDR3 is 14 residues. Germline CDR1 reads MNHEY; CDR2 reads SVGAGI. Here immunoSEQ multiplex PCR was the method, and the copy in TCRdb shows in-frame clones only, minus some. The sample contains more than 250,000 clones, around 86% of which appear only once. These data originate in a study of blood T cell repertoires in COVID-19. This TCR derives from a man younger than 35 with active or convalescent COVID-19. The rearrangement uses TRBV6-5 and TRBJ2-3, with 10 nucleotides matching TRBD1. The material sequenced was peripheral blood. This CDR3 reads CASSSTGGTDTQYF. Here the CDR3 DNA reads TGTGCCAGCAGTTCGACAGGGGGCACGGATACGCAGTATTTT.